These 27 T cell receptor beta chains share one sample of origin, sequenced in a study of T cell responses to AZD1222 COVID-19 vaccine. Clones were sequenced by immunoSEQ multiplex PCR, and TCRdb holds only the in-frame ones, with some missing. Of around 94,000 clones listed, approximately 81% are singletons. Sequenced here: peripheral blood, sampled 28 days after the second AZD1222 dose. Receptors originate from an adult who received the AZD1222 COVID-19 vaccine.

The chain couples TRBV10-3 to TRBJ2-2; no definite D call. The V end was cut by 3 bases, the J end by 7 bases, with 18 bases between. The CDR3 has 16 residues. From germline, CDR1 is ENHRY and CDR2 SYGVKD. The CDR3 nucleotides are TGTGCCATCAGTGAAATCTACTCTTTGGGAAGCGGGGAGCTGTTTTTT. Its translation: CAISEIYSLGSGELFF.

This clone was seen only once. The chain has TRBV18 and TRBJ2-5; D remains unclear. Germline CDR1 reads KGHSH; CDR2 reads LQKENI. V lost 3 bases, J lost 4 bases, and 3 bases lay in between. The CDR3 extends over 11 amino acids. The DNA of the CDR3 is TGTGCCAGCTCACCGCGAGAGACCCAGTACTTC. This translates into CASSPRETQYF.

This clone occurred once. The rearrangement links TRBV6-5 to TRBJ2-2; 8 bases are shared with TRBD2. Germline V CDR1 and CDR2: MNHEY, SVGAGI. This CDR3 is built from 16 residues. The ends lost 0 bases at V and 4 bases at J; junction bases unmatched: 4. CDR3 protein: CASSYSIGGGTGELFF. CDR3 bases: TGTGCCAGCAGTTACTCGATCGGGGGGGGCACCGGGGAGCTGTTTTTT.

This rearrangement joins TRBV3-1 (or the pseudogene TRBV3-2) to TRBJ2-7, with 8 nucleotides matching TRBD2. Germline V lookup: CDR1 LGHDT, CDR2 YNNKEL (reference sequence). The V and J ends lost 4 bases and 0 bases, in that order; junction bases with no gene match: 8. There are 16 residues in the CDR3. CDR3 loop: CASSLGSAGGSYEQYF. CDR3 sequence (DNA): TGTGCCAGCAGCCTTGGTTCGGCGGGGGGCTCCTACGAGCAGTACTTC.

V is TRBV28 and J is TRBJ2-3, with 11 bases aligning to TRBD2. The CDR3 contains 17 residues. V dropped 1 base and J dropped 5; count of bases not matched to a gene: 8. Germline-derived CDR1 and CDR2 are MDHEN and SYDVKM. This chain's CDR3 is CASSLLGSGRERDTQYF. CDR3 bases: TGTGCCAGCAGTTTATTGGGTAGCGGGAGGGAGAGAGATACGCAGTATTTT.

The count of this clone is one. The chain has TRBV10-3 and TRBJ2-7; TRBD2 is a possible D gene (5 bases). Germline CDR1 is ENHRY and CDR2 is SYGVKD. Deletions cut 2 bases from V and 3 bases from J, with 5 bases between. The CDR3 extends over 12 amino acids. The CDR3 here is CAISETSYEQYF. The CDR3 DNA sequence: TGTGCCATCAGTGAGACTAGCTACGAGCAGTACTTC.

This chain connects TRBV6-2 or TRBV6-3 to TRBJ1-5; no clear D. The V and J ends lost 5 bases and 6 bases respectively, with 8 bases between them. The CDR3 is 12 residues long. The germline V gene encodes CDR1 MNHEY and CDR2 SVGEGT. CDR3 DNA: TGTGCCAGCAGTCCCCGCATTCAGCCCCAGCATTTT. The encoded protein is CASSPRIQPQHF.

The V and J genes are TRBV3-1 (or the pseudogene TRBV3-2) and TRBJ2-3, with TRBD2 matching over 9 bases. CDR3 size: 19 residues. V lost 6 bases to trimming and J lost 2 bases; unmatched junction nucleotides: 18. Germline V lookup: CDR1 LGHDT, CDR2 YNNKEL (reference sequence). The CDR3 DNA reads as TGTGCCAGCAGTCCCTTATACTTAGCGGGGGCCAGAATCACAGATACGCAGTATTTT. Its protein product is CASSPLYLAGARITDTQYF.

This clone was seen just once. The V call is TRBV28, the J call TRBJ2-1; D may be TRBD1 or TRBD2 (6 bases each). The V and J ends lost 7 bases and 7 bases respectively, with 20 bases between them. Per germline, CDR1 MDHEN and CDR2 SYDVKM. The CDR3 runs to 15 residues. CDR3 nucleotides: TGTGCCAGCAAGAGAGCAGGGGAGGAATGGAATGAGCAGTTCTTC. Its translation is CASKRAGEEWNEQFF.

The V call is TRBV5-1, the J call TRBJ2-5; the match to TRBD2 covers 10 bases. V lost 0 bases, J lost 5 bases, and 4 bases stayed unmatched. Per germline, CDR1 SGHRS and CDR2 YFSETQ. This CDR3 has 15 residues. CDR3 sequence reads: CASSLVGTSEETQYF. The CDR3 DNA follows: TGCGCCAGCAGCTTGGTAGGGACTAGCGAGGAGACCCAGTACTTC.

The V gene is TRBV7-9, the J gene TRBJ1-1, with 8 nucleotides matching TRBD1. Germline CDR1 is SEHNR and CDR2 is FQNEAQ (reference sequence). V shed 4 bases and J 4 bases; nucleotides not matched to a gene: 5. The CDR3 has 14 amino acids. The CDR3 sequence: CASSSTGVTTEAFF. The CDR3 bases are TGTGCCAGCAGCTCGACAGGGGTTACCACTGAAGCTTTCTTT.

The chain joins TRBV23-1 to TRBJ2-6, with TRBD1 matching over 8 bases. TRBV23-1 is an open reading frame whose function is uncertain. J was trimmed by 0 bases and V by 5 bases; bases with no gene match: 3. This CDR3 contains 16 residues. The CDR3 sequence: CASSVGQVSGANVLTF. CDR3 DNA: TGCGCCAGCAGTGTGGGACAGGTCTCTGGGGCCAACGTCCTGACTTTC.

In this sample, this clone turned up a few times. The CDR3, as DNA: TGCGCCAGCAGCCAAGTCGGACAGGGCTACGAGCAGTACTTC. It translates to CASSQVGQGYEQYF. This chain links TRBV4-1 with TRBJ2-7; 8 bases fit TRBD1. Germline CDR1 and CDR2: MGHRA and YSYEKL. The ends lost 1 base at V and 3 bases at J; junction bases unmatched: 2. This CDR3 contains 14 residues.

The chain carries TRBV25-1 and TRBJ1-4; 7 bases fit TRBD1. After removal of 4 bases from V and 7 bases from J, the junction contained 9 bases not matched to a gene. CDR1 is MGHDK and CDR2 is SYGVNS in the germline V gene. CDR3 length: 15 residues. CDR3 residues: CASSAPTGRAEKLFF. The CDR3 DNA sequence: TGTGCCAGCAGTGCCCCGACAGGGAGGGCTGAAAAACTGTTTTTT. Together with reference TRBV25-1 and TRBJ1-4, the CDR3 gives the full variable domain: EADIYQTPRYLVIGTGKKITLECSQTMGHDKMYWYQQDPGMELHLIHYSYGVNSTEKGDLSSESTVSRIRTEHFPLTLESARPSHTSQYLCASSAPTGRAEKLFFGSGTQLSVL.

V usage is TRBV4-3 and J usage is TRBJ2-7; D might be TRBD2 (6 bases). Germline V lookup: CDR1 LGHNA, CDR2 YSLEER. The CDR3 is 13 amino acids. Trimming removed 5 bases from V and 7 bases from J, with 15 bases in between. DNA for the CDR3: TGCGCCAGCAGCGAGGAGGGACTGAGGGAGCAGTACTTC. Amino acids: CASSEEGLREQYF.

The chain uses TRBV19 and TRBJ2-1; 11 bases agree with TRBD1. This CDR3 region has 13 residues. Trimming at V came to 10 bases and at J to 5 bases, leaving 4 bases not matched to a gene. Germline CDR1 reads LNHDA; CDR2 reads SQIVND (reference sequence). In DNA, the CDR3 is TGTGCCATCCGGGACAGGGGGGACAATGAGCAGTTCTTC. Translating gives CAIRDRGDNEQFF.

The chain couples TRBV5-1 to TRBJ1-1; D is unclear. V dropped 4 bases and J dropped 0 bases, with 10 bases sitting between them. Per germline, CDR1 SGHRS and CDR2 YFSETQ. The CDR3 is 14 amino acids. This CDR3 is CASSLDGMNTEAFF. The CDR3 DNA is TGCGCCAGCAGCCTGGACGGAATGAACACTGAAGCTTTCTTT.

The CDR3 DNA reads as TGTGCCAGCAGATGGACAGGGGTTGATCAGCCCCAGCATTTT. It codes for CASRWTGVDQPQHF. The genes are TRBV2 and TRBJ1-5; 9 bases fit TRBD1. V shed 6 bases, J shed 5 bases, and the junction held 5 bases outside the gene matches. Germline V gene sequence: CDR1 SNHLY, CDR2 FYNNEI. The CDR3 is 14 amino acids.

The chain is built from TRBV29-1 and TRBJ1-1; D call uncertain. Germline V gene lookup returns CDR1 SQVTM and CDR2 ANQGSEA. Trimming stripped 7 bases from V and 2 bases from J, with 17 bases between. This CDR3 spans 14 amino acids. CDR3 nucleotide sequence: TGCAGCGCATATATAACCGGCGGAAACACTGAAGCTTTCTTT. Protein sequence: CSAYITGGNTEAFF.

The chain uses TRBV9 and TRBJ2-7, with D uncertain. The CDR3 sequence is 13 residues long. V gave up 0 bases and J gave up 4 bases, with 8 bases separating them. The germline gives CDR1 SGDLS, CDR2 YYNGEE. CDR3 region: CASSVETHYEQYF. DNA for the CDR3: TGTGCCAGCAGCGTAGAGACCCATTACGAGCAGTACTTC.

The CDR3, as DNA: TGTGCCAGCAGCCCCCGAGGAGGAGGGGACTATGGCTACACCTTC. Protein: CASSPRGGGDYGYTF. The chain combines TRBV7-3 with TRBJ1-2; a possible D gene is TRBD1 (5 bases). Germline values: CDR1 SGHTA, CDR2 FQGTGA. This CDR3 has 15 amino acids. V was pared by 5 bases and J by 3 bases, with 16 bases between.

The chain couples TRBV2 to TRBJ2-3; a weak D match, TRBD2 (6 bases). This CDR3 contains 14 residues. Germline V gene data show CDR1 as SNHLY and CDR2 as FYNNEI. The V and J ends lost 5 bases and 0 bases respectively, with 9 bases between them. Written as DNA, the CDR3 is TGTGCCAGCAGTAGAGGACTAAGCACAGATACGCAGTATTTT. Translating it yields CASSRGLSTDTQYF.

The genes are TRBV21-1 and TRBJ2-1; the D call TRBD2 from the table was never checked on the DNA. TRBV21-1 is a pseudogene. The CDR3 covers 13 residues. In DNA form, the CDR3 reads TGTGCCAGCAGCAAGGGTAGCGCAAATGAGCAGTTCTTC. It codes for CASSKGSANEQFF.

The V gene is TRBV6-6, the J gene TRBJ1-5; 7 bases map to TRBD1. V was pared by 6 bases and J by 9 bases, with 14 bases of the junction left unmatched. This CDR3 is built from 15 residues. Germline CDR1 reads MNHNY; CDR2 reads SVGAGI (reference sequence). The CDR3 nucleotides read TGTGCCAGCAGCTCCGGGACAGCTAATCTTGTGCCCCAGCATTTT. It is translated as CASSSGTANLVPQHF.

This sequence joins TRBV9 and TRBJ2-3, with TRBD2 matching over 11 bases. V was pared by 4 bases and J by 4 bases, with 8 bases of the junction left unmatched. The germline gives CDR1 SGDLS, CDR2 YYNGEE. The CDR3 covers 16 residues. CDR3 amino acids: CASSFRLAGSADTQYF. CDR3 sequence (DNA): TGTGCCAGCAGCTTCCGACTAGCGGGGTCAGCAGATACGCAGTATTTT.

The genes are TRBV5-6 and TRBJ2-2, with 10 bases lining up with TRBD2. V dropped 3 bases and J dropped 0; count of bases not matched to a gene: 5. The length of the CDR3 is 17 residues. CDR1 is SGHDT, CDR2 YYEEEE, per germline. CDR3 region: CASSSPGTSANTGELFF. The CDR3 DNA reads as TGTGCCAGCAGCTCTCCCGGGACTAGCGCGAACACCGGGGAGCTGTTTTTT.

This sequence joins TRBV4-3 and TRBJ2-2; TRBD2 aligns across 11 bases. Unmatched junction bases numbered 14, after V lost 0 bases and J lost 2 bases. This CDR3 is built from 21 residues. CDR1 is LGHNA and CDR2 is YSLEER in the germline V gene. DNA of the CDR3: TGCGCCAGCAGCCAAGATTTATGGAGGCCGGGACTAGCGGACAACACCGGGGAGCTGTTTTTT. It encodes CASSQDLWRPGLADNTGELFF.